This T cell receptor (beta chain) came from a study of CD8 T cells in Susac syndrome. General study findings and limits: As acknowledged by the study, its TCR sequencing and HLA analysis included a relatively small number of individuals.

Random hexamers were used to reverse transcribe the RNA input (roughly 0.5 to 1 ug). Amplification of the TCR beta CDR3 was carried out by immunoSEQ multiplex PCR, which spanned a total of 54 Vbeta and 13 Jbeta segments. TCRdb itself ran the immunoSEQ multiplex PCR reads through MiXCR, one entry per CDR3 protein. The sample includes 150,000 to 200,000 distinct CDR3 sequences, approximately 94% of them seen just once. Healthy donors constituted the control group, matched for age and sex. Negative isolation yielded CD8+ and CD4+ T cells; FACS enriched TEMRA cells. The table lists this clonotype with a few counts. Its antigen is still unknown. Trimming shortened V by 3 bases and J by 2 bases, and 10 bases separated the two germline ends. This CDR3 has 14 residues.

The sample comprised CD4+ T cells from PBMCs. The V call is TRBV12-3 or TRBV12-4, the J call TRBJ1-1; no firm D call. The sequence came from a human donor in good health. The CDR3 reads CASSFGQVNTEAFF. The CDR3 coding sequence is TGTGCCAGCAGTTTCGGTCAGGTTAACACTGAAGCTTTCTTT.